This passage covers 12 T cell receptor beta chains from one sample sequenced in a study of T-cell memory formation after mild COVID-19. Each CDR3 protein is one row after TCRdb ran MiXCR on the 5' RACE reads. Among about 210,000 distinct CDR3 sequences listed, around 26% were seen once. The specimen was PBMCs or a T cell subset sorted from them (not recorded which). The receptors shown here come from an adult woman who had mild COVID-19 (a few samples of this study predate the infection). Cell type and time point are not known.

In its sample, this clonotype was seen once. The chain links TRBV4-3 to TRBJ2-1, with D hard to call. This CDR3 is built from 12 residues. CDR1 LGHNA and CDR2 YSLEER come from the germline V gene. V gave up 8 bases and J gave up 0 bases, with 5 bases separating them. CDR3 amino acids: CASLSSYNEQFF. CDR3 DNA sequence: TGCGCCAGCCTGAGCTCCTACAATGAGCAGTTCTTC.

This clonotype was detected ten times or more. The V and J genes are TRBV7-2 and TRBJ1-2; tentative D call: TRBD1 (6 bases). The V gene's germline CDR1 is SGHTA and CDR2 FQGNSA. The CDR3 length is 14 residues. V shed 2 bases and J shed 6 bases, with 13 bases lying between them. CDR3 loop: CASSLNGQYNGYTF. The CDR3 DNA reads TGTGCCAGCAGCTTAAACGGACAGTATAATGGCTACACCTTC. The full variable domain, with the rest looked up from reference TRBV7-2 and TRBJ1-2, is GAGVSQSPSNKVTEKGKDVELRCDPISGHTALYWYRQSLGQGLEFLIYFQGNSAPDKSGLPSDRFSAERTGGSVSTLTIQRTQQEDSAVYLCASSLNGQYNGYTFGSGTRLTVV.

The V and J genes are TRBV24-1 and TRBJ1-6; possible D gene TRBD1, 5 bases. From germline, CDR1 is KGHDR and CDR2 SFDVKD. The V gene lost 10 bases and the J gene lost 6 bases, with 12 bases spanning the gap. The CDR3 has 13 amino acids. The CDR3 nucleotides are TGTGCCACGAACCGGGACCTTAATTCACCCCTCCACTTT. Translation: CATNRDLNSPLHF.

In its sample, this clonotype was seen a few times. CDR3 in DNA: TGTGCCAGCAGCTCCCAGAAGGGACTCCCACCCACCGGGGAGCTGTTTTTT. Translating it yields CASSSQKGLPPTGELFF. This chain joins TRBV7-8 and TRBJ2-2, with D tentatively TRBD2 (6 bases). Germline V gives CDR1 SGHVS, CDR2 FQNEAQ. Trimming took off 4 bases at V and 4 bases at J, with 19 bases between the two ends. The CDR3 contains 17 residues.

This clonotype was picked up a small number of times. The chain combines TRBV4-1 with TRBJ1-6, with 10 positions matching TRBD1. Trimming cost V 2 bases and J 9 bases; bases outside gene matches: 4. Germline CDR1 reads MGHRA; CDR2 reads YSYEKL. There are 15 residues in the CDR3. This CDR3 is CASSQPGQGISPLHF. The CDR3 coding sequence is TGCGCCAGCAGCCAACCGGGACAGGGGATTTCACCCCTCCACTTT.

In this sample, this clonotype turned up a few times. The rearrangement links TRBV13 to TRBJ2-7; 9 bases fit TRBD1. This CDR3 is 14 amino acids long. Trimming at V came to 2 bases and at J to 5 bases, leaving 4 bases not matched to a gene. Looked up from germline, CDR1 is PRHDT and CDR2 is FYEKMQ (reference sequence). CDR3 protein: CASSLRGQGNEQYF. The CDR3, as DNA: TGTGCCAGCAGCTTAAGGGGACAGGGTAACGAGCAGTACTTC.

This chain uses TRBV27 with TRBJ2-7; D is perhaps TRBD1 (6 bases). The CDR3 sequence is 15 residues long. With 5 bases removed from V and 2 bases from J, the gap between germline ends came to 16 bases. From germline, CDR1 is MNHEY and CDR2 SMNVEV (reference sequence). The CDR3 is CASSPPGHLPYEQYF. The CDR3 coding sequence is TGTGCCAGCAGTCCACCGGGACACCTACCCTACGAGCAGTACTTC.

This clonotype has only a few counts. V gene TRBV28 combines with J gene TRBJ1-1; no firm D call. Trimming left V 2 bases short and J 3 bases short, with 4 bases between. The CDR3 runs 12 residues. Germline-derived CDR1 and CDR2 are MDHEN and SYDVKM. The CDR3: CASSLRDTEAFF. CDR3 nucleotide sequence: TGTGCCAGCAGTTTACGGGACACTGAAGCTTTCTTT.

This rearrangement joins TRBV19 to TRBJ2-4; 9 bases are a match to TRBD1. J was trimmed by 8 bases and V by 6 bases; bases with no gene match: 14. The CDR3 has 16 residues. The germline V gene has CDR1 LNHDA and CDR2 SQIVND (reference sequence). As DNA, the CDR3 is TGTGCCAGTAGCCCAGGGACAGGGCGAGGGAGTGACATTCAGTACTTC. Encoded protein: CASSPGTGRGSDIQYF.

About this clonotype itself: The junction and the germline gene differ at one end; a read error may be behind it. This chain joins TRBV6-1 and TRBJ1-1; the D gene is possibly TRBD1 (5 bases). Germline assignment: CDR1 MNHNS and CDR2 SASEGT. The CDR3 is 13 amino acids. In nucleotides, the CDR3 is TGTGCCAGCAGTCCCCCAGGGAGCCCTGAAGCGGTCTTT. Translated: CASSPPGSPEAVF.

This clonotype was recorded at least ten times. J is TRBJ2-4 and V is TRBV20-1; TRBD2 aligns across 11 bases. Germline CDR1 DFQATT, CDR2 SNEGSKA (reference sequence). This CDR3 is built from 13 residues. After removal of 5 bases from V and 6 bases from J, the junction contained 3 bases not matched to a gene. The CDR3 DNA is TGCAGTGCTTTAGCGGGAGGGGCAAACATTCAGTACTTC. It yields the protein CSALAGGANIQYF.

This chain links TRBV4-1 with TRBJ2-1; 12 bases are a match to TRBD2. Germline V gene sequence: CDR1 MGHRA, CDR2 YSYEKL. The CDR3 contains 16 residues. J gave up 8 bases and V 2 bases, and 7 bases lay outside the gene matches. CDR3 amino acids: CASSQSLAGGRDEQFF. DNA for the CDR3: TGCGCCAGCAGCCAATCACTAGCGGGAGGACGGGATGAGCAGTTCTTC.